One sample yielded the 20 T cell receptor beta chains listed below, sequenced in a study of blood T cell repertoires in COVID-19. TCRdb's copy holds only in-frame clones and misses some; the assay was immunoSEQ multiplex PCR. The sample contains fewer than 300,000 clones, 80% to 90% of which appear only once. Sequencing was done on a sample of peripheral blood. Receptors originate from a woman aged 50 to 60 who had recovered from COVID-19.

This clone occurred many times. This chain links TRBV28 with TRBJ2-3, with TRBD2 matching 10 bases. With V trimmed by 6 bases and J by 5 bases, 14 bases remained unmatched. Germline lookup yields CDR1 MDHEN and CDR2 SYDVKM. The CDR3 spans 17 residues. In DNA, the CDR3 is TGTGCCAGCAGCCCTAATGAGCGGGGGGGTATCAGAGATACGCAGTATTTT. Protein sequence: CASSPNERGGIRDTQYF.

This clone was seen a handful of times. V usage is TRBV24-1 and J usage is TRBJ2-1; 14 bases line up with TRBD2. Looked up from germline, CDR1 is KGHDR and CDR2 is SFDVKD. This CDR3 is built from 16 residues. The junction had 6 bases not matched to a gene; V was cut back by 9 bases and J by 3 bases. The CDR3 DNA sequence: TGTGCCACCTCTATTGGGACTAGCGGGAGCTACAATGAGCAGTTCTTC. Translation: CATSIGTSGSYNEQFF.

The chain recombines TRBV12-3 or TRBV12-4 with TRBJ1-2; D might be TRBD1 (6 bases). The CDR3 extends over 13 amino acids. The V end lost 5 bases, the J end lost 4 bases, and 11 bases lay between the germline ends. The CDR3 sequence is CASSTDRSYGYTF. CDR3 DNA: TGTGCCAGCAGTACTGACAGGTCCTATGGCTACACCTTC.

The chain employs TRBV10-3 and TRBJ1-5, with 8 bases fitting TRBD1. Looked up from germline, CDR1 is ENHRY and CDR2 is SYGVKD. The CDR3 loop spans 14 amino acids. V trimming: 5 bases; J trimming: 7 bases; junction bases outside the gene matches: 7. The CDR3 loop is CAISRTGNAQPQHF. In nucleotides, the CDR3 is TGTGCCATCAGTAGGACAGGGAACGCACAGCCCCAGCATTTT.

The J gene is TRBJ2-2, the V gene TRBV12-3 or TRBV12-4, with D hard to call. CDR3 size: 13 residues. Trimming took 2 bases from V and 2 from J, leaving 3 bases between them. The CDR3 DNA follows: TGTGCCAGCAGTTTACGTAACACCGGGGAGCTGTTTTTT. Amino acids: CASSLRNTGELFF.

This clone was counted only a few times. The V call is TRBV29-1, the J call TRBJ1-1, with D uncertain. Per the germline V gene, CDR1 is SQVTM and CDR2 is ANQGSEA. The V end lost 3 bases, the J end lost 4 bases, and 15 bases lay between the germline ends. The CDR3 contains 14 residues. CDR3 amino acids: CSVDLLRWSTEAFF. The CDR3 nucleotides are TGCAGCGTTGACCTCCTCCGGTGGAGCACTGAAGCTTTCTTT.

The chain has TRBV6-1 and TRBJ2-7; a possible D gene is TRBD1 (6 bases). The CDR3 consists of 16 residues. Germline V gene lookup returns CDR1 MNHNS and CDR2 SASEGT. V lost 4 bases and J 0 bases, leaving 16 bases between the germline ends. The DNA of the CDR3 is TGTGCCAGCAGTGCCGTGGGGGCCCCCAGCTCCTACGAGCAGTACTTC. It specifies CASSAVGAPSSYEQYF.

The V call is TRBV18, the J call TRBJ2-5; 7 bases fit TRBD2. The CDR3 consists of 14 residues. V was pared by 2 bases and J by 0 bases, with 0 bases of the junction left unmatched. CDR1 KGHSH and CDR2 LQKENI come from the germline V gene. CDR3 nucleotides: TGTGCCAGCTCACCAGGGACTAACCAAGAGACCCAGTACTTC. Protein: CASSPGTNQETQYF.

The V gene is TRBV25-1, the J gene TRBJ1-6; TRBD1 matches 8 bases. The V gene end was trimmed by 5 bases and the J gene end by 9 bases; junction bases not matched to a gene: 6. The CDR3 has 14 residues. The germline V gene encodes CDR1 MGHDK and CDR2 SYGVNS. The CDR3 DNA reads TGTGCCAGCAGTCCCCGGACAGGGAGTTCACCCCTCCACTTT. Its protein is CASSPRTGSSPLHF.

CDR3 sequence: CASRLRETGTEAFF. CDR3 nucleotide sequence: TGTGCCAGCAGACTCCGGGAGACGGGCACTGAAGCTTTCTTT. The chain joins TRBV6-5 to TRBJ1-1; D remains unclear. V was shortened by 6 bases and J by 4 bases, with 15 bases between the two germline ends. The CDR3 runs 14 residues. The V gene's germline CDR1 is MNHEY and CDR2 SVGAGI.

The chain joins TRBV19 to TRBJ1-5, with D maybe TRBD1 (6 bases). The CDR3 has 16 amino acids. Trimming stripped 4 bases from V and 7 bases from J, with 20 bases between. CDR1 is LNHDA, CDR2 SQIVND, per germline (reference sequence). The CDR3 bases are TGTGCCAGTAGTAAAATAGTGGGGGCCCTTGGGCAGCCCCAGCATTTT. Translating gives CASSKIVGALGQPQHF.

V gene TRBV19 combines with J gene TRBJ2-1, with D maybe TRBD1 (7 bases). Per the germline V gene, CDR1 is LNHDA and CDR2 is SQIVND (reference sequence). V lost 1 base to trimming and J lost 1 base, with 11 bases between them. The CDR3 spans 16 residues. The CDR3 spells CASSIVAGGSYNEQFF. The CDR3 DNA reads TGTGCCAGTAGTATAGTCGCAGGGGGGTCCTACAATGAGCAGTTCTTC.

This clone has a handful of counts. The chain links TRBV14 to TRBJ2-7, with a tentative D call TRBD2 (5 bases). Germline assignment: CDR1 SGHDN and CDR2 FVKESK. V was trimmed by 0 bases and J by 0 bases, leaving 9 bases between them. The CDR3 length is 15 residues. The CDR3 nucleotides are TGTGCCAGCAGCCAAGAAGCTGGGAGCTCCTACGAGCAGTACTTC. Translation: CASSQEAGSSYEQYF. Drawing the rest from reference TRBV14 and TRBJ2-7, the complete variable domain is EAGVTQFPSHSVIEKGQTVTLRCDPISGHDNLYWYRRVMGKEIKFLLHFVKESKQDESGMPNNRFLAERTGGTYSTLKVQPAELEDSGVYFCASSQEAGSSYEQYFGPGTRLTVT.

The V and J genes are TRBV7-2 and TRBJ2-4, with D possibly matching TRBD1 (6 bases). The CDR3 consists of 12 residues. Germline CDR1 is SGHTA and CDR2 is FQGNSA. V lost 3 bases and J 8 bases, leaving 8 bases between the germline ends. In DNA, the CDR3 is TGTGCCAGCAGCTTCCAGGGGTACATTCAGTACTTC. Protein: CASSFQGYIQYF.

V usage is TRBV18 and J usage is TRBJ1-1; 9 positions match TRBD1. Germline values: CDR1 KGHSH, CDR2 LQKENI. V dropped 2 bases and J dropped 0; count of bases not matched to a gene: 7. The CDR3 loop spans 17 amino acids. CDR3 in DNA: TGTGCCAGCTCACCAAAGGACAGGGGCCAATTGAACACTGAAGCTTTCTTT. Amino acid sequence: CASSPKDRGQLNTEAFF.

This chain joins TRBV12-3 or TRBV12-4 and TRBJ2-3, with D unclear. CDR3 size: 12 residues. Trimming took 7 bases from V and 1 from J, leaving 6 bases between them. CDR3 loop: CASKRGTDTQYF. CDR3 nucleotide sequence: TGTGCCAGCAAAAGAGGCACAGATACGCAGTATTTT.

This clone was seen only once. The J gene is TRBJ1-4, the V gene TRBV6-7, with D possibly TRBD1 on 5 matching bases. TRBV6-7 is an ORF, with its function uncertain. Trimming took off 6 bases at V and 4 bases at J, with 9 bases between the two ends. This CDR3 comprises 13 residues. The CDR3 loop reads CASRRQCNEKLFF. In nucleotides, the CDR3 is TGTGCCAGCAGGCGACAGTGTAATGAAAAACTGTTTTTT.

The CDR3 region is CASSLLAGGEDTQYF. CDR3 in DNA: TGCGCCAGCAGCTTGTTAGCGGGGGGGGAAGATACGCAGTATTTT. The rearrangement joins TRBV5-1 to TRBJ2-3; 11 nucleotides agree with TRBD2. The V segment lost 1 base and the J segment 5 bases; nucleotides outside the gene matches: 3. CDR3 length equals 15 residues. Per germline, CDR1 SGHRS and CDR2 YFSETQ.

The gene calls are TRBV19 and TRBJ2-7; no definite D call. Trimming left V 10 bases short and J 3 bases short, with 13 bases between. The CDR3 has 12 amino acids. Germline values: CDR1 LNHDA, CDR2 SQIVND (reference sequence). CDR3 sequence (DNA): TGTGCCACCGTAAACTCCTACTACGAGCAGTACTTC. Translating gives CATVNSYYEQYF.

In this sample, this clone turned up once. The V and J genes are TRBV5-1 and TRBJ2-1; tentatively, D is TRBD2 (7 bases). This CDR3 contains 15 residues. The V and J ends lost 4 bases and 4 bases respectively, with 15 bases between them. The germline V gene has CDR1 SGHRS and CDR2 YFSETQ. The CDR3 loop is CASSRGGASYNEQFF. The CDR3, as DNA: TGCGCCAGCAGCAGAGGGGGGGCTAGTTACAATGAGCAGTTCTTC.